What follows are 18 T cell receptor beta chains derived from one specimen sequenced in a study of human T cells and chemical hapten exposure. TCRdb redid the calling of the RACE reads with MiXCR, one entry per CDR3 protein. This sample carries about 77,000 distinct CDR3 sequences, approximately 15% of them seen once, and the ten largest clones take 4.6%. The time point denotes: pre-sensitization, week 0. Treatment here: therapeutic diphenylcyclopropenone sensitization with weekly scalp DPC. The material sequenced was whole blood, taken in connection with sensitization to the hapten diphenylcyclopropenone (DPC). The receptor set was obtained from a woman aged 45-60 years with alopecia areata. Some clones in this sample may be carry-over from other donors' samples.

By share of the sample, this clonotype is medium-sized. The chain combines TRBV29-1 with TRBJ1-2, with 9 bases that match TRBD1. CDR3 length: 13 amino acids. Germline V gene lookup returns CDR1 SQVTM and CDR2 ANQGSEA. Trimming at V came to 6 bases and at J to 8 bases, leaving 10 bases not matched to a gene. CDR3 sequence (DNA): TGCAGCGTAGAACAGGGGGCGAAGCGAGGCTACACCTTC. Translation: CSVEQGAKRGYTF.

The table lists this clonotype with a few counts. This chain joins TRBV4-2 and TRBJ2-3; D gene ambiguous. Germline CDR1 is LGHNA and CDR2 is YNFKEQ. The CDR3 is made up of 10 amino acids. The CDR3 bases are TGTGTCAGTGTCGCAGATACGCAGTATTTT. This codes for CVSVADTQYF.

J is TRBJ2-7 and V is TRBV7-2; a weak D match, TRBD2 (6 bases). This CDR3 has 15 residues. Germline V CDR1 and CDR2: SGHTA, FQGNSA. V shed 8 bases and J shed 2 bases, with 19 bases lying between them. Here the CDR3 reads CASSYRVGSAYEQYF. CDR3 sequence (DNA): TGTGCCAGCTCATACCGGGTCGGGAGTGCCTACGAGCAGTACTTC.

This clonotype was counted only a few times. The rearrangement joins TRBV7-9 to TRBJ2-5, with D tentatively TRBD2 (6 bases). This CDR3 region has 13 residues. Looked up from germline, CDR1 is SEHNR and CDR2 is FQNEAQ (reference sequence). V lost 5 bases, J lost 5 bases, and 12 bases lay in between. The CDR3 protein is CASSNRREETQYF. For the CDR3, the DNA is TGTGCCAGCAGCAATCGACGGGAGGAGACCCAGTACTTC.

The rearrangement uses TRBV2 and TRBJ2-7; D possibly corresponds to TRBD2 (6 bases). There are 16 residues in the CDR3. The germline V gene has CDR1 SNHLY and CDR2 FYNNEI. Trimming pared 3 bases from V and 1 base from J, leaving 16 bases between. In DNA, the CDR3 is TGTGCCAGCAGTGATATCGGGGGTGGACCTTCCTACGAGCAGTACTTC. Encoded protein: CASSDIGGGPSYEQYF.

This clonotype has more than one count but fewer than ten. CDR3 nucleotide sequence: TGTGCCAGCAGCCAGGTCGACAGGGGCAGCGAGCAGTACTTC. It translates to CASSQVDRGSEQYF. The chain employs TRBV3-1 and TRBJ2-7; 8 nucleotides agree with TRBD1. The CDR3 has 14 residues. The trim removed 3 bases at V and 6 bases at J, leaving 7 bases unmatched. Germline V lookup: CDR1 LGHDT, CDR2 YNNKEL (reference sequence).

The chain joins TRBV4-1 to TRBJ2-7; D perhaps matches TRBD2 (6 bases). The CDR3 runs 17 residues. V lost 2 bases to trimming and J lost 0 bases, with 17 bases between them. Germline V lookup: CDR1 MGHRA, CDR2 YSYEKL. The CDR3 spells CASSQWSLLSGSYEQYF. The CDR3 DNA reads TGCGCCAGCAGCCAATGGAGTTTGCTTAGCGGCTCCTACGAGCAGTACTTC.

The table lists this clonotype with a few counts. The chain uses TRBV12-3 or TRBV12-4 and TRBJ1-4; D call uncertain. This CDR3 has 16 residues. Trimming pared 5 bases from V and 3 bases from J, leaving 16 bases between. CDR3 nucleotides: TGTGCCAGCAGTGCTCTCCCTTTGGGGTCTAATGAAAAACTGTTTTTT. Translation gives CASSALPLGSNEKLFF.

The chain links TRBV6-5 to TRBJ1-1, with a weak D call TRBD1 (5 bases). Trimming left V 3 bases short and J 3 bases short, with 8 bases between. Germline CDR1 reads MNHEY; CDR2 reads SVGAGI. The CDR3 is 13 amino acids. The CDR3 reads CASSYWDDTEAFF. Written as DNA, the CDR3 is TGTGCCAGCAGTTATTGGGACGACACTGAAGCTTTCTTT.

This chain's CDR3 is CACSGTGLNNSPLHF. The CDR3 DNA follows: TGTGCCTGTTCCGGGACAGGGCTTAATAATTCACCCCTCCACTTT. This chain links TRBV30 with TRBJ1-6; TRBD1 matches 9 bases. Looked up from germline, CDR1 is GTSNPN and CDR2 is SVGIG (reference sequence). V was clipped by 6 bases and J by 5 bases; unmatched bases: 8. This CDR3 has 15 residues. Full variable domain (outside the CDR3, taken from reference TRBV30 and TRBJ1-6): SQTIHQWPATLVQPVGSPLSLECTVEGTSNPNLYWYRQAAGRGLQLLFYSVGIGQISSEVPQNLSASRPQDRQFILSSKKLLLSDSGFYLCACSGTGLNNSPLHFGNGTRLTVT.

This clonotype is deemed medium-sized. This chain connects TRBV29-1 to TRBJ1-1; D gene unclear. Germline values: CDR1 SQVTM, CDR2 ANQGSEA. This CDR3 comprises 11 residues. Trimming stripped 6 bases from V and 0 bases from J, with 5 bases between. CDR3 region: CSVRLNTEAFF. The CDR3 coding sequence is TGCAGCGTACGACTGAACACTGAAGCTTTCTTT.

This clonotype was detected ten times or more. The rearrangement uses TRBV6-2 or TRBV6-3 and TRBJ2-1, with no clear D. With 2 bases removed from V and 0 bases from J, the gap between germline ends came to 5 bases. Germline CDR1 is MNHEY and CDR2 is SVGEGT. This CDR3 comprises 14 residues. CDR3 nucleotide sequence: TGTGCCAGCAGTTACCCGAGCTCCTACAATGAGCAGTTCTTC. This translates into CASSYPSSYNEQFF.

This CDR3 reads CASSYSRGFTEAFF. The CDR3, as DNA: TGTGCCAGCAGTTACTCCCGGGGATTCACTGAAGCTTTCTTT. V usage is TRBV6-2 or TRBV6-3 and J usage is TRBJ1-1; unclear D gene. The CDR3 covers 14 residues. V was trimmed by 0 bases and J by 4 bases, leaving 9 bases between them. Germline V gives CDR1 MNHEY, CDR2 SVGEGT.

CDR3 residues: CASTPSPGELFF. The CDR3 DNA is TGTGCCAGCACCCCTAGCCCCGGGGAGCTGTTTTTT. The chain uses TRBV7-2 and TRBJ2-2; D possibly corresponds to TRBD2 (5 bases). V was pared by 7 bases and J by 6 bases, with 9 bases between. The CDR3 has 12 amino acids. Germline values: CDR1 SGHTA, CDR2 FQGNSA.

This chain connects TRBV5-6 to TRBJ2-1; 7 bases line up with TRBD2. Unmatched junction bases numbered 4, after V lost 0 bases and J lost 1 base. This CDR3 has 16 amino acids. Germline CDR1 SGHDT, CDR2 YYEEEE. CDR3 nucleotides: TGTGCCAGCAGCTTGGGTCTAGCGGCATCCTACAATGAGCAGTTCTTC. Translating it yields CASSLGLAASYNEQFF.

In this sample, this clonotype turned up a few times. The chain couples TRBV11-3 to TRBJ2-1; TRBD2 agrees at 7 bases. CDR1 SGHNT and CDR2 YENEEA come from the germline V gene. The junction had 8 bases not matched to a gene; V was cut back by 0 bases and J by 0 bases. This CDR3 is built from 18 residues. Written as DNA, the CDR3 is TGTGCCAGCAGCTTAGAAAGCCAGCGGGGCAGCTCCTACAATGAGCAGTTCTTC. It translates to CASSLESQRGSSYNEQFF.

The CDR3: CASSRTVAGGVNEQFF. The CDR3, as DNA: TGTGCCAGCAGCCGCACAGTGGCAGGGGGCGTCAATGAGCAGTTCTTC. V gene TRBV13 combines with J gene TRBJ2-1; 8 bases line up with TRBD1. This CDR3 comprises 16 residues. From germline, CDR1 is PRHDT and CDR2 FYEKMQ (reference sequence). J gave up 6 bases and V 5 bases, and 12 bases lay outside the gene matches.

The sample holds a few counts of this clonotype. The rearrangement links TRBV29-1 to TRBJ2-1; TRBD1 is a possible D gene (5 bases). Germline-derived CDR1 and CDR2 are SQVTM and ANQGSEA. The CDR3 sequence is 12 residues long. Trimming left V 5 bases short and J 6 bases short, with 11 bases between. CDR3 loop: CSVNPQGNEQFF. The CDR3 DNA sequence: TGCAGCGTTAATCCGCAGGGCAATGAGCAGTTCTTC.